This is a list of T cell receptor beta chains from one sample in a study of cytomegalovirus exposure and HLA in healthy donors. The table came from immunoSEQ multiplex PCR; TCRdb's copy has only in-frame clones and leaves some out. The sample yields approximately 100,000 clones, 60% to 75% seen once. The specimen sequenced was PBMCs. Receptors originate from a man over 45 in good health and CMV-seronegative. CDR3s include the opening cysteine and the closing phenylalanine or tryptophan.

TRBV6-1	TRBJ1-4	CASSPGQGGEKLFF
TRBV5-4	TRBJ2-3	CASSRPAGDTQYF
TRBV7-6	TRBJ2-5	CASSLKGGNQETQYF
TRBV19	TRBJ1-2	CASSILLGGSANYGYTF
TRBV10-3	TRBJ1-2	CATQGQLYGYTF
TRBV27	TRBJ2-7	CASSLSGIYEQYF
TRBV11-2	TRBJ1-1	CASSSIGQVEAFF
TRBV27	TRBJ1-6	CASRTTTGSPLHF
TRBV2	TRBJ1-1	CASREMTGTGGEAFF
TRBV7-2	TRBJ1-1	CASSNFKRDMNTEAFF
TRBV27	TRBJ2-6	CASTSLDRSGSGANVLTF
TRBV10-3	TRBJ1-1	CAISTGEANTEAFF
TRBV19	TRBJ1-3	CASIADGKIGNTIYF
TRBV6-1	TRBJ1-2	CASTLQGDGYGYTF
TRBV5-1	TRBJ2-1	CASRPTGSPLNEQFF
TRBV6-5	TRBJ2-7	CASSSGLAVPYEQYF
TRBV9	TRBJ2-6	CASSHPATGGSGANVLTF
TRBV2	TRBJ1-6	CARSTGSYNSPLHF
TRBV4-1	TRBJ1-1	CASSQVGAFF
TRBV11-3	TRBJ2-1	CASSLRDRGLNEQFF
TRBV28	TRBJ2-2	CASRTSGSIRELFF
TRBV28	TRBJ1-5	CASTMTGVGSNQPQHF
TRBV7-6	TRBJ2-7	CASSTEGEQYF
TRBV2	TRBJ1-5	CASRDRGRGISNNQPQHF
TRBV5-6	TRBJ1-1	CASSLSPGQGHTEAFF
TRBV5-5	TRBJ2-2	CASSQATGSYGELFF
TRBV5-5	TRBJ1-1	CASSLQMHTEAFF
TRBV5-5	TRBJ2-1	CASSLERGSSYNEQFF
TRBV14	TRBJ2-7	CASSQEQVASYEQYF
TRBV6-6	TRBJ1-5	CASSYGQGSNQPQHF
TRBV5-1	TRBJ2-7	CASSKRPGTGNDEQYF
TRBV14	TRBJ2-7	CASSQGFTVRQYF
TRBV5-6	TRBJ2-7	CASSLLDSGYEQYF
TRBV7-9	TRBJ2-2	CSSSLIRGGVSTGELFF
TRBV19	TRBJ1-5	CASSIVRGAGEQPQHF
TRBV28	TRBJ1-2	CASTANYGYTF
TRBV6-5	TRBJ2-2	CASKLHQGTGELFF
TRBV7-3	TRBJ2-1	CASSIKPSRGVNEQFF
TRBV6-6	TRBJ2-7	CASSLRDRGSEQYF
TRBV5-1	TRBJ1-2	CASSLGGDYGYTF
TRBV18	TRBJ2-6	CASSPGLAFANVLTF
TRBV19	TRBJ2-5	CASSVQGQETQYF
TRBV15	TRBJ1-5	CATSRTEFTAGVPQPQHF
TRBV6-1	TRBJ2-3	CASSEVPGQGGTDTQYF
TRBV5-1	TRBJ1-2	CASSRTGGYGYTF
TRBV19	NA	CASSGGPSYEQYF
TRBV13	TRBJ2-3	CASSLGLGVNTQYF
TRBV27	TRBJ2-3	CASSLGLAGYTDTQYF
TRBV6-5	TRBJ1-6	CASSYGSFQDSPLHF
TRBV6-5	TRBJ2-7	CASSYSGGRDEGEQYF
TRBV5-1	TRBJ1-6	CASSFKGANSPLHF
TRBV9	TRBJ1-1	CASSVGQRNTEAFF
TRBV7-9	TRBJ2-3	CSSSYDLQGVDTQYF
TRBV5-6	TRBJ1-5	CASSYWTGDQPQHF
TRBV21-1	TRBJ1-2	CARETGKHGYTF
TRBV21-1	TRBJ2-7	CASSKALGASKSYEQYF
TRBV6-6	TRBJ1-4	CASSYGTDNEKLFF
TRBV5-8	TRBJ1-1	CASTIRRGNTEAFF
TRBV14	TRBJ2-7	CASSQGTSYSSYEQYF
TRBV25-1	TRBJ1-6	CASRQTGFNSPLHF